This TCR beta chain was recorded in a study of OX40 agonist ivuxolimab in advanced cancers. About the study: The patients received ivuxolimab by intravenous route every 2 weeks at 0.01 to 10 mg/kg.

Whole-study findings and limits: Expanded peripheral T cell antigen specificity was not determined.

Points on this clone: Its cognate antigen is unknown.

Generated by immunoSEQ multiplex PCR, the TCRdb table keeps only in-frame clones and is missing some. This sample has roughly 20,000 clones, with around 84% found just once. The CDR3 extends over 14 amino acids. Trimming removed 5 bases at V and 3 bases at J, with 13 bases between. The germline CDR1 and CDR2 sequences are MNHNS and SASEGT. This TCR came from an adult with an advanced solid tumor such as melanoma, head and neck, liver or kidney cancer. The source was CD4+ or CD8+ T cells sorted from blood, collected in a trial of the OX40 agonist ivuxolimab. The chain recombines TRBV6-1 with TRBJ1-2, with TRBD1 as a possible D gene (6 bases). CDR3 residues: CASSKNRADYGYTF. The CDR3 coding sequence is TGTGCCAGCAGTAAAAACAGGGCGGACTATGGCTACACCTTC.